The sequence of this T cell receptor beta chain was determined in a study of blood T cell repertoires in COVID-19. Study information: From the United States, Italy and Spain came samples of acute and convalescent COVID-19.

Participant age was roughly 18 to 89 years, and participants resided in approximately 25 US areas. Assignments of participants to cohorts depended upon their own reported clinical history. As originally analysed: From reference gene primer amplification, estimates of nucleated cell counts were derived. The method was immunoSEQ multiplex PCR; TCRdb's version includes in-frame clones alone and lacks a portion of them. Clone size and the V and J calls come from that table; the DNA yielded D and trimming. The sample yields 350,000 to 450,000 clones, roughly 90% seen once. The CDR3 loop spans 18 amino acids. V lost 1 base and J lost 0; bases outside the gene matches: 8. The V gene's germline CDR1 is SGHDT and CDR2 YYEEEE.

The rearrangement joins TRBV5-6 to TRBJ2-4; 9 positions match TRBD1. The TCR comes from a woman in her 40s who had been exposed to COVID-19. The sequenced sample was PBMCs or T cells enriched from blood (not recorded which). The DNA for the CDR3 is TGTGCCAGCAGCTTGTTTGGACAGGGGTCTATAGCCAAAAACATTCAGTACTTC. This codes for CASSLFGQGSIAKNIQYF. The full variable domain, its missing parts supplied by reference TRBV5-6 and TRBJ2-4, is DAGVTQSPTHLIKTRGQQVTLRCSPKSGHDTVSWYQQALGQGPQFIFQYYEEEERQRGNFPDRFSGHQFPNYSSELNVNALLLGDSALYLCASSLFGQGSIAKNIQYFGAGTRLSVL.